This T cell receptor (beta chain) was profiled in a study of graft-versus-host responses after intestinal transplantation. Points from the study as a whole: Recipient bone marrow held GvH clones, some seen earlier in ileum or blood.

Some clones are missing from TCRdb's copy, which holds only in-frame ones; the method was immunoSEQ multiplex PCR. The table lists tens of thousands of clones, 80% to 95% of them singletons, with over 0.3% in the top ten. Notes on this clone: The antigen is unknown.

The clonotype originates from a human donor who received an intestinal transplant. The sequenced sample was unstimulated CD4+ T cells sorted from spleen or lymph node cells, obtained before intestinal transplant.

CDR3 sequence: CASRVTGRGEKLFF. In DNA, the CDR3 is TGTGCCAGCAGGGTCACAGGGAGGGGAGAAAAACTGTTTTTT. J is TRBJ1-4 and V is TRBV6-1; tentatively, D is TRBD1 (6 bases). The CDR3 runs to 14 residues. The V gene's germline CDR1 is MNHNS and CDR2 SASEGT. The V gene lost 6 bases and the J gene lost 8 bases, with 16 bases spanning the gap.